This TCR beta chain emerged from a study of stem cell transplantation in POMP-related autoinflammatory disease. Study summary: The study hypothesized thymoproteasome defects skew the TRB repertoire via impaired CD8+ selection. Pre-transplant patients had naive-skewed CD4+ T cells and few CD8+ T cells.

Regarding the study as a whole: Fewer unique TRB V-J gene pairings were identified in patients with PRAID. PRAID patients trended toward lower TRB diversity and higher clonality in all analyzed T-cell subsets.

Repertoires were generated with immunoSEQ multiplex PCR, while TCRdb's copy carries only in-frame clones and drops some. The data show roughly 8,500 clones, approximately 89% seen once. Concerning this clone itself: Its cognate antigen is unknown.

PRAID combined immunodeficiency and autoinflammation. The ends lost 5 bases at V and 7 bases at J; junction bases unmatched: 9. The CDR3 runs 16 residues. CDR1 is LNHDA and CDR2 is SQIVND in the germline V gene (reference sequence). This TCR came from a human donor with POMP-related autoinflammation and immune dysregulation (PRAID). The material was CD8+ T cells from PBMCs, obtained before stem cell transplantation. V gene TRBV19 combines with J gene TRBJ2-1, with 12 bases lining up with TRBD2. CDR3 residues: CASSASSGGAVNEQFF. Here the CDR3 DNA reads TGTGCCAGTAGTGCATCTAGCGGGGGGGCCGTGAATGAGCAGTTCTTC.